This T cell receptor (beta chain) stems from a study of T-cell reconstitution after alpha-beta-depleted transplantation in children. Unique molecular identifiers were incorporated into the prepared TCRbeta library. Each CDR3 protein is one row after TCRdb ran MiXCR on the PCR reads. In the table there are approximately 150,000 distinct CDR3 sequences, 8.8% of which are singletons. The CDR3 is made up of 15 amino acids. The germline CDR1 and CDR2 sequences are SGHTA and FQGNSA. This clonotype was counted at least ten times. Its antigen is unidentified. The junction shows a germline mismatch at one end, possibly a read error. Study-wide points: The study traced high day-60 TCRbeta diversity in some patients to surviving recipient T cells and thymic progenitors. Most T-cell counts and diversity one year after the transplant came from T cells that were newly produced. About two months after transplant, alpha-beta T cells reportedly came from several hundred expanded graft clones.

V is TRBV7-2 and J is TRBJ2-4, with D maybe TRBD2 (6 bases). The receptor's source is a female patient aged 2-10 years who had a stem cell transplant for congenital amegakaryocytic thrombocytopenia, so the T cells may come from the graft donor. This specimen was PBMCs, mostly from graft donor cells, taken 180 days after TCRalphabeta/CD19-depleted stem cell transplant. CDR3 region: CASSLDILAQNIQYF. The CDR3 DNA reads as TGTGCCAGCAGCCTAGATATACTAGCCCAAAACATTCAGTACTTC.